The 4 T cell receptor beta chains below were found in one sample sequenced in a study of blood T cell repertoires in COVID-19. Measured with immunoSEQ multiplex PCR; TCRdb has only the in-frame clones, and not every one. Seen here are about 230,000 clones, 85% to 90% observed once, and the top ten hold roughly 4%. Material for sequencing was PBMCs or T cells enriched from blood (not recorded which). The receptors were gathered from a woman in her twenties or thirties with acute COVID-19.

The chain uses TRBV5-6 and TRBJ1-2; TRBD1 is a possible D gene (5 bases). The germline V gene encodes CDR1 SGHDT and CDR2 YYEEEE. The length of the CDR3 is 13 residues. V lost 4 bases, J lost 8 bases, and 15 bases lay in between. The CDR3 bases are TGTGCCAGCAGCCCAGGGTCCCTGCGGGGCTACACCTTC. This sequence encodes CASSPGSLRGYTF.

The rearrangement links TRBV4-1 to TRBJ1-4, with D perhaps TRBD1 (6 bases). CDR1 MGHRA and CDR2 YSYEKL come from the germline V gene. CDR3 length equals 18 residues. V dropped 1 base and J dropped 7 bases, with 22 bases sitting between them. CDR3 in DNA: TGCGCCAGCAGCCAAGGTCCCCGGGCCCAGGGGAGAGGTGAAAAACTGTTTTTT. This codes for CASSQGPRAQGRGEKLFF.

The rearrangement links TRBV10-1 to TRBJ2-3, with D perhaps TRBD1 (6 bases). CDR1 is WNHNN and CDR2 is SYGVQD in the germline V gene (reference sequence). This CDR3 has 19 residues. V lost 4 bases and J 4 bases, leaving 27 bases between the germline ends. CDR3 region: CASSGLIGKEGVRADTQYF. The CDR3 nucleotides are TGCGCCAGCAGTGGATTGATAGGGAAAGAGGGGGTCAGGGCAGATACGCAGTATTTT.

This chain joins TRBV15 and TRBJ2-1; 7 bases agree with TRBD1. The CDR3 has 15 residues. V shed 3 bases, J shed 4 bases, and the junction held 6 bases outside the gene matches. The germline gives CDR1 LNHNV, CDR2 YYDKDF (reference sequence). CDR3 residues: CATSSETGLYNEQFF. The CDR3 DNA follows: TGTGCCACCAGCAGTGAGACAGGGTTGTACAATGAGCAGTTCTTC. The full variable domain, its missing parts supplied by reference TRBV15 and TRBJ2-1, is DAMVIQNPRYQVTQFGKPVTLSCSQTLNHNVMYWYQQKSSQAPKLLFHYYDKDFNNEADTPDNFQSRRPNTSFCFLDIRSPGLGDTAMYLCATSSETGLYNEQFFGPGTRLTVL.